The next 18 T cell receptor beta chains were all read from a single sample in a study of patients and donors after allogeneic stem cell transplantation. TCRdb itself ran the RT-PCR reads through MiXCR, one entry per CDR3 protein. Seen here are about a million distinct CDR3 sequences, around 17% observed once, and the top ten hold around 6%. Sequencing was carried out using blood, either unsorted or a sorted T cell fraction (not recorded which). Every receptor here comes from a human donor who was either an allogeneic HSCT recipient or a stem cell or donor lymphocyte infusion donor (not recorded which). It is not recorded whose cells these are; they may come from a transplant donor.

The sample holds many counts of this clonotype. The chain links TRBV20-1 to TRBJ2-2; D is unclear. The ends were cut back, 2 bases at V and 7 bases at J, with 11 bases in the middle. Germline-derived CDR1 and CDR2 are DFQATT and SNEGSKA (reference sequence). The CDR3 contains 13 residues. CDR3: CSARLAVLGELFF. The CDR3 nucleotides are TGCAGTGCTAGATTGGCAGTCCTCGGGGAGCTGTTTTTT.

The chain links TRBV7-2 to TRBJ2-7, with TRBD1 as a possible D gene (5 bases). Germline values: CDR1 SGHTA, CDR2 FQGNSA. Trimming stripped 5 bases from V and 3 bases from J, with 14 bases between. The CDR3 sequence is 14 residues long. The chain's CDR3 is CASSPSTDYYEQYF. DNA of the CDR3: TGTGCCAGCAGCCCTTCGACAGATTACTACGAGCAGTACTTC.

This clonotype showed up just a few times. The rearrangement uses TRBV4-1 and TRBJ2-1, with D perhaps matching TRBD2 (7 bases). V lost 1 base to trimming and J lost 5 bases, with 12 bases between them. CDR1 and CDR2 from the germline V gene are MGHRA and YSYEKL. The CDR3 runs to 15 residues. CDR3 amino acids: CASSQVGGADNEQFF. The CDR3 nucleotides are TGCGCCAGCAGCCAAGTGGGGGGGGCTGACAATGAGCAGTTCTTC.

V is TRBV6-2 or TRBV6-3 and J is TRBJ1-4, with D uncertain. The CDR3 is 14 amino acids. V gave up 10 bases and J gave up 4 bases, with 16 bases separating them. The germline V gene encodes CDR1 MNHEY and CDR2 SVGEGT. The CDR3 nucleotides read TGTGCCATCTCCTCCAGAGGAGTTAATGAAAAACTGTTTTTT. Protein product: CAISSRGVNEKLFF.

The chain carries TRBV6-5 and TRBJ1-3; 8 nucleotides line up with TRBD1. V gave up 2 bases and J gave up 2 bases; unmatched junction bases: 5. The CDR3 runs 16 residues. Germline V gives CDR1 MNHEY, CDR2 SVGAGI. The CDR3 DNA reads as TGTGCCAGCAGTTACGCCCTACAGGGGGCTGGAAACACCATATATTTT. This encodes CASSYALQGAGNTIYF.

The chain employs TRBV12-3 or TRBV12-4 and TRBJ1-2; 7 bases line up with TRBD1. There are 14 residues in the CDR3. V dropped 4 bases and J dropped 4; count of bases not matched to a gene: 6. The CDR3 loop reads CASSYTGVRYGYTF. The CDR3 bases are TGTGCCAGCAGTTATACAGGGGTCCGCTATGGCTACACCTTC.

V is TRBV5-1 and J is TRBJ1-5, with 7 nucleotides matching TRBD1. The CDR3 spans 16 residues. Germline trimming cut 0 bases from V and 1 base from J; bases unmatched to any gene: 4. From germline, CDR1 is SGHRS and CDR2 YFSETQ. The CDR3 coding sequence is TGCGCCAGCAGCTTGGGCCCAGGGGGGAGCAATCAGCCCCAGCATTTT. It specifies CASSLGPGGSNQPQHF.

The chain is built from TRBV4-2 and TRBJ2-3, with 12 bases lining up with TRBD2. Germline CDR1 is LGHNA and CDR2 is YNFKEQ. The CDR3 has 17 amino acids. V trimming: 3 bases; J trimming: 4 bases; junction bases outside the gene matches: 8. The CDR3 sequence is CASSQGGLAGPPDTQYF. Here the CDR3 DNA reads TGTGCCAGCAGCCAGGGGGGACTAGCGGGCCCTCCAGATACGCAGTATTTT.

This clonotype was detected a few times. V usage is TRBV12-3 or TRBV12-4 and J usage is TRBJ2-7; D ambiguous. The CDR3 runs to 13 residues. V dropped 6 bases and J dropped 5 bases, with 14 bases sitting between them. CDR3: CASRQKSTDEQYF. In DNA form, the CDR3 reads TGTGCCAGCAGACAGAAAAGTACCGACGAGCAGTACTTC.

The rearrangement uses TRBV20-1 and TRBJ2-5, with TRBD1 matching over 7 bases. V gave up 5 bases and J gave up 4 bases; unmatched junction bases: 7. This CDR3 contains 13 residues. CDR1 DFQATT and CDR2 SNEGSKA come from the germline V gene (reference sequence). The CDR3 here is CSALTGARETQYF. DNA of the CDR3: TGCAGTGCTCTTACAGGGGCTCGAGAGACCCAGTACTTC.

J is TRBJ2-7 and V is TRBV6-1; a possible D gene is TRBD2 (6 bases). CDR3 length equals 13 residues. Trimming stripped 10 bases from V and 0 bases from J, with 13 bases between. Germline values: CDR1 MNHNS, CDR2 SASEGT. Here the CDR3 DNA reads TGTGCCACCGAACGGGAGAGCTCCTACGAGCAGTACTTC. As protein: CATERESSYEQYF.

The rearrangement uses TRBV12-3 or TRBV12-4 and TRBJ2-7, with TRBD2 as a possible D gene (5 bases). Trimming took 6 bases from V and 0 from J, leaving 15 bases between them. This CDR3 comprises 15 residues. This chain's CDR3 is CASSPARGSSYEQYF. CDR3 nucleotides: TGTGCCAGCAGCCCCGCCCGGGGATCCTCCTACGAGCAGTACTTC.

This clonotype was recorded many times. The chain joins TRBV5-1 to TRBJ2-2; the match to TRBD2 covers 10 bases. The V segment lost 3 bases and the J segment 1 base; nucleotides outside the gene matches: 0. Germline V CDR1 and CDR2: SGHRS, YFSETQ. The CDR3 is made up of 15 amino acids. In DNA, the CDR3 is TGCGCCAGCAGCTGGACTAGCGGGAACACCGGGGAGCTGTTTTTT. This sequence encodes CASSWTSGNTGELFF. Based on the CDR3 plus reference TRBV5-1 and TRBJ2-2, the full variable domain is KAGVTQTPRYLIKTRGQQVTLSCSPISGHRSVSWYQQTPGQGLQFLFEYFSETQRNKGNFPGRFSGRQFSNSRSEMNVSTLELGDSALYLCASSWTSGNTGELFFGEGSRLTVL.

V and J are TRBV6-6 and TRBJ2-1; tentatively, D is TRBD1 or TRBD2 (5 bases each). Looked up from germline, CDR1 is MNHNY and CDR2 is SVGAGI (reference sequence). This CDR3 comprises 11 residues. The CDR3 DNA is TGTGCGGGGCAGAGCGAGGGAGAGCAGTTCTTC. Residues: CAGQSEGEQFF.

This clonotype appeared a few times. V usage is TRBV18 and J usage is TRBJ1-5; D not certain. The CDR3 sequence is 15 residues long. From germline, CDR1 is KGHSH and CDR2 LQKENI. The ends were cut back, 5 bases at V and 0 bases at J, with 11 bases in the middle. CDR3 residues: CASSTSPGSNQPQHF. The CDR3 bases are TGTGCCAGCTCAACGAGTCCAGGTAGCAATCAGCCCCAGCATTTT.

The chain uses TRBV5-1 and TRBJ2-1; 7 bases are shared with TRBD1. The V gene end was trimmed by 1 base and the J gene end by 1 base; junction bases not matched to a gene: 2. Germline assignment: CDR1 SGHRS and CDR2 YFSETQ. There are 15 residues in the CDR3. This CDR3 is CASSLTGESYNEQFF. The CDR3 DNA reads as TGCGCCAGCAGCTTGACAGGGGAGTCCTACAATGAGCAGTTCTTC.

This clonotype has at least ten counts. The CDR3 sequence is CASSLFGGPTDTQYF. Here the CDR3 DNA reads TGTGCCAGCAGTTTGTTCGGGGGGCCCACAGATACGCAGTATTTT. The chain employs TRBV12-3 or TRBV12-4 and TRBJ2-3, with D perhaps TRBD2 (7 bases). Deletions cut 3 bases from V and 2 bases from J, with 12 bases between. The CDR3 spans 15 residues.

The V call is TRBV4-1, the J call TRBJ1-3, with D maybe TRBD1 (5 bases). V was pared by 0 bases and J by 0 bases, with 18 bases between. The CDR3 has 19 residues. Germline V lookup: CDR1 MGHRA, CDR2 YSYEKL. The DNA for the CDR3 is TGCGCCAGCAGCCAAGAGGAATCCGGGACGGTGAGCTCTGGAAACACCATATATTTT. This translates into CASSQEESGTVSSGNTIYF.